This TCR beta chain emerged from a study of control samples from healthy donors and cancer patients. The CDR3 consists of 15 residues. The germline CDR1 and CDR2 sequences are MNHEY and SMNVEV (reference sequence). The V and J ends lost 5 bases and 3 bases, in that order; junction bases with no gene match: 6. Here immunoSEQ multiplex PCR was the method, and the copy in TCRdb shows in-frame clones only, minus some. The sample lists 150,000 to 200,000 clones; 85% to 95% were seen once. This chain links TRBV27 with TRBJ2-7; 11 bases match TRBD2. This clonotype originated in a woman aged 40-49 years in good health. Sample: blood. CDR3 region: CASSRTGTSGYEQYF. The CDR3 region has the DNA TGTGCCAGCAGTAGGACCGGGACTAGCGGCTACGAGCAGTACTTC.